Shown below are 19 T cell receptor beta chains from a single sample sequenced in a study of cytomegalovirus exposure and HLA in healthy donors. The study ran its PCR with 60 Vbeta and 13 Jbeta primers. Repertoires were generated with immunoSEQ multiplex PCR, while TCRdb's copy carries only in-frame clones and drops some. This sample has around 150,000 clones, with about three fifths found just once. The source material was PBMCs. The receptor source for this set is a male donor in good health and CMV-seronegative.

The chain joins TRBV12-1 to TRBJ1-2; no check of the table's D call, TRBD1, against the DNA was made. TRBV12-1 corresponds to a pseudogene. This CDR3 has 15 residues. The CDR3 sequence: CASSLDRLGYYGYTF. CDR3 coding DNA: TGTGCCAGCAGCTTAGACAGGCTCGGGTACTATGGCTACACCTTC.

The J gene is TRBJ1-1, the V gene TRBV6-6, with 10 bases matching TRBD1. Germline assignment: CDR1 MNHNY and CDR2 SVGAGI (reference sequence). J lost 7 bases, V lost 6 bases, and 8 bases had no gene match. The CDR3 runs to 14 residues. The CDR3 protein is CASSQDRGFIEAFF. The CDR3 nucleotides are TGTGCCAGCAGCCAGGACAGGGGGTTCATTGAAGCTTTCTTT.

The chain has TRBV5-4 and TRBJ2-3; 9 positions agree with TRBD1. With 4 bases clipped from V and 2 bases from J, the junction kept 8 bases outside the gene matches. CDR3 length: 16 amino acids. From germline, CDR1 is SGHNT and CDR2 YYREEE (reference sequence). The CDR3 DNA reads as TGTGCCAGCAGCACCGGGACAGGGAGCCCCACAGATACGCAGTATTTT. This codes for CASSTGTGSPTDTQYF.

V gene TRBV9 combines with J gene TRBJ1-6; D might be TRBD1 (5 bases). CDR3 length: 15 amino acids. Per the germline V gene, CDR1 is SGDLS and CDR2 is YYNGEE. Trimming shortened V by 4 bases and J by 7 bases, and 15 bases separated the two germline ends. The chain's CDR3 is CASSKGTGVNSPLHF. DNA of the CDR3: TGTGCCAGCAGCAAGGGAACAGGAGTCAATTCACCCCTCCACTTT.

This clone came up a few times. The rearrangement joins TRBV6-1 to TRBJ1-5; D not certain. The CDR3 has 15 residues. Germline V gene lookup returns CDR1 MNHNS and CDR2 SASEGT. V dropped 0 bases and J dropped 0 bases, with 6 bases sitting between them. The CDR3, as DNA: TGTGCCAGCAGTGAAGCCCCTTATAGCAATCAGCCCCAGCATTTT. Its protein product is CASSEAPYSNQPQHF.

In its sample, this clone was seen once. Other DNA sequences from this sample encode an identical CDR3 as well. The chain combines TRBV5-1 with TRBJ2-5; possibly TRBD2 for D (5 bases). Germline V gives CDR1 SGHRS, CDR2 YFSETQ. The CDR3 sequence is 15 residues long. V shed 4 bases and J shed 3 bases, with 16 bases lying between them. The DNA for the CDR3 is TGCGCCAGCAGCCCCGGACTTGCGGGCGAAGAGACCCAGTACTTC. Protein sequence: CASSPGLAGEETQYF.

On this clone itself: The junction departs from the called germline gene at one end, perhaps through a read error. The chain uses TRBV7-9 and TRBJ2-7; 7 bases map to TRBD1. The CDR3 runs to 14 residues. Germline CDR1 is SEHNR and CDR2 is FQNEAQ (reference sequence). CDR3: CSSSSGTVSYEQYF. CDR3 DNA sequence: TGTTCCAGCAGCTCGGGGACAGTTTCCTACGAGCAGTACTTC.

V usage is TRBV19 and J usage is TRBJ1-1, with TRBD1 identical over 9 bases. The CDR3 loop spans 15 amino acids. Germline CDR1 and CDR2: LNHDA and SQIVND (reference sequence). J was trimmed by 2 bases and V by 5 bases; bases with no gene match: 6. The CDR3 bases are TGTGCCAGTAGTGCCCAGACAGGGGGTAACACTGAAGCTTTCTTT. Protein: CASSAQTGGNTEAFF.

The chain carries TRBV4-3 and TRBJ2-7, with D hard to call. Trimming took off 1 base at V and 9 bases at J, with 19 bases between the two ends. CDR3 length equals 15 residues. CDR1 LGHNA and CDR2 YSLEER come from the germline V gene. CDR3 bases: TGCGCCAGCAGCCAAGGTTTAACGGATGGTCGAGGGCAGTACTTC. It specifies CASSQGLTDGRGQYF.

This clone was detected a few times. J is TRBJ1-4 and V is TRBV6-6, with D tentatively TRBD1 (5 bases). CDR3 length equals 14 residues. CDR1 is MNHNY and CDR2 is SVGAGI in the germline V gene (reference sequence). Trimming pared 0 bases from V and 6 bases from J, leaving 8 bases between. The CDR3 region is CASSYSGEDEKLFF. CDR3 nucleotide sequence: TGTGCCAGCAGTTACTCAGGGGAGGATGAAAAACTGTTTTTT.

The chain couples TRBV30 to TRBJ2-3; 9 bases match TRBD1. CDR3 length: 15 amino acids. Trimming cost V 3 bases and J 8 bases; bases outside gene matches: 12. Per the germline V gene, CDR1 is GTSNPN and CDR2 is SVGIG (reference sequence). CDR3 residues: CAWRVFGQGSGTQYF. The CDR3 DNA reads TGTGCCTGGAGGGTGTTCGGACAGGGGAGCGGTACGCAGTATTTT.

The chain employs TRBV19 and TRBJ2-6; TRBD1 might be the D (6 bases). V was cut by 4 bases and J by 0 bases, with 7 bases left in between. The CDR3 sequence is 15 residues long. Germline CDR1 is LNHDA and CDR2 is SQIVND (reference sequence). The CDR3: CASSTTGSGANVLTF. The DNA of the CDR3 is TGTGCCAGTAGTACGACAGGCTCTGGGGCCAACGTCCTGACTTTC.

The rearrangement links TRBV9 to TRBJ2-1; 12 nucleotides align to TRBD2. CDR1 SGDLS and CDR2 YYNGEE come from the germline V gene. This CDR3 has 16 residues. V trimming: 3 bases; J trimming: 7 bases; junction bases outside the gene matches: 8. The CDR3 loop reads CASSGTLAGGLNEQFF. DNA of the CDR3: TGTGCCAGCAGCGGAACTCTAGCGGGGGGGCTTAATGAGCAGTTCTTC.

The CDR3: CASSLYGMNTEAFF. The CDR3 DNA follows: TGCGCCAGCAGCTTGTACGGGATGAACACTGAAGCTTTCTTT. This chain joins TRBV5-1 and TRBJ1-1; D is uncertain. The CDR3 is 14 residues long. V dropped 1 base and J dropped 0 bases, with 7 bases sitting between them. From germline, CDR1 is SGHRS and CDR2 YFSETQ.

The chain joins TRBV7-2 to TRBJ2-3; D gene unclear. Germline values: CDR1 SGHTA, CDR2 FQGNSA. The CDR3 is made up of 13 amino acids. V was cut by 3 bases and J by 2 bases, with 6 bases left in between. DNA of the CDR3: TGTGCCAGCAGCTTCACTATCACAGATACGCAGTATTTT. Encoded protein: CASSFTITDTQYF.

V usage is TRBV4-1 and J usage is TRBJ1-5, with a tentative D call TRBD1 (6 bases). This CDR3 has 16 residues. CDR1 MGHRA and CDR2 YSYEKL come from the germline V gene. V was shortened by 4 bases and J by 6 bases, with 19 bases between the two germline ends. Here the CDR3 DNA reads TGCGCCAGCAGCCGGGTGGCAGGGGAAAAAGCTCAGCCCCAGCATTTT. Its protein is CASSRVAGEKAQPQHF.

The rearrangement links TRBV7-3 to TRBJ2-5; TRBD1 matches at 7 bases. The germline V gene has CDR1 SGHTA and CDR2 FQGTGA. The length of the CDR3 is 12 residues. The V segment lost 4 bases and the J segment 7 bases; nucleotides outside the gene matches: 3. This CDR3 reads CASSSPGGTQYF. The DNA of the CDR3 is TGTGCCAGCAGCTCCCCAGGGGGGACCCAGTACTTC.

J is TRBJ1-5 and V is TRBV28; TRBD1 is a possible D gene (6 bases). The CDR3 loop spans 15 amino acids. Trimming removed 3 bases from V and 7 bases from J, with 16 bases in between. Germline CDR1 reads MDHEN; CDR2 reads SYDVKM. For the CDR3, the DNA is TGTGCCAGCAGTTTCCCACAGGGAGCTGGGCAGCCCCAGCATTTT. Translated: CASSFPQGAGQPQHF.

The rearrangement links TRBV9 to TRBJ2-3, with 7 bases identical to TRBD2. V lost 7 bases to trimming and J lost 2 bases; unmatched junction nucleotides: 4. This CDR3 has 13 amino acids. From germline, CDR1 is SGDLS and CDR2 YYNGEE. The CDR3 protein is CASGGELTDTQYF. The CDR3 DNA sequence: TGTGCCAGCGGGGGGGAGCTCACAGATACGCAGTATTTT.